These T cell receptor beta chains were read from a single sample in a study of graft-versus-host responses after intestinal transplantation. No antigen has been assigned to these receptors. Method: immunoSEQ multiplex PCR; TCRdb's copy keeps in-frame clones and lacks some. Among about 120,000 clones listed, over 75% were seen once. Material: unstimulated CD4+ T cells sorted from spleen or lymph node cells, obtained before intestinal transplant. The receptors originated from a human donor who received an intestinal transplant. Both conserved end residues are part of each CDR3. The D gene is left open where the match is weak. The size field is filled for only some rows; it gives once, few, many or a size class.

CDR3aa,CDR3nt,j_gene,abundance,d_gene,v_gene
CASSGGVYEQYF,TGTGCCAGCAGTGGGGGGGTCTACGAGCAGTACTTC,TRBJ2-7,.,.,TRBV6-1
CASSLSQGNTGELFF,TGTGCCAGCAGCTTAAGTCAGGGGAACACCGGGGAGCTGTTTTTT,TRBJ2-2,.,.,TRBV7-3
CASSPAQGLAGSYEQYF,TGTGCCAGCAGCCCGGCACAGGGGCTAGCGGGCTCCTACGAGCAGTACTTC,TRBJ2-7,.,.,TRBV7-9
CASSLGGGRRNTIYF,TGTGCCAGCAGCTTAGGGGGGGGCAGGAGGAACACCATATATTTT,TRBJ1-3,once,.,TRBV7-6
CASSLGRGLETQYF,TGCGCCAGCAGCTTGGGCCGGGGGTTAGAGACCCAGTACTTC,TRBJ2-5,.,.,TRBV5-1
CASSLIRVNTGELFF,TGTGCCAGCAGCTTGATCAGGGTGAACACCGGGGAGCTGTTTTTT,TRBJ2-2,once,.,TRBV7-9
CASSVEAGPNTGELFF,TGTGCCAGCAGTGTAGAAGCGGGACCTAACACCGGGGAGCTGTTTTTT,TRBJ2-2,.,TRBD2,TRBV2
CASRASGGHEQFF,TGTGCCAGCAGAGCTAGCGGGGGGCATGAGCAGTTCTTC,TRBJ2-1,.,TRBD2,TRBV7-2
CASRRDSQYEQYF,TGTGCCAGCAGGAGGGACAGCCAGTACGAGCAGTACTTC,TRBJ2-7,.,TRBD1,TRBV2
CATSSHGASGSGETQYF,TGTGCCACCAGCAGTCATGGGGCTAGCGGGAGTGGAGAGACCCAGTACTTC,TRBJ2-5,.,TRBD2,TRBV15